Listed below are T cell receptor beta chains from one sample, sequenced in a study of regulatory T cells in long-lasting Graves disease. TCRdb recomputed calls from the multiplex PCR reads with MiXCR, one row per CDR3 protein. Among a few hundred thousand distinct CDR3 sequences listed, about a sixth were seen once. These records were also assigned to another study, of T cells in Graves' hyperthyroidism and ophthalmopathy.

This specimen was peripheral blood mononuclear cells (PBMCs), taken at new diagnosis, from a patient treated with antithyroid drugs. These receptors came from a woman younger than 30 with Graves disease. The conserved cysteine and the conserved F or W are not part of the CDR3 here. D genes are given only for firm matches.

>TRBV9|TRBJ1-1|-
ASSVGGETEAF
>TRBV7-3|TRBJ2-1|TRBD1
ASSKTGPSYNEQF
>TRBV6-1|TRBJ2-5|-
ASSDNGAVTETQY
>TRBV29-1|TRBJ2-2|TRBD1
SVGRQGSQTGELF
>TRBV5-6|TRBJ2-5|-
ASSLGRFQETQY
>TRBV5-1|TRBJ1-2|TRBD1
ASSSGQGTLSGYT
>TRBV10-3|TRBJ2-5|-
AISESSGTETQY
>TRBV7-2|TRBJ1-1|-
ASSLTAMNTEAF
>TRBV2|TRBJ1-6|-
ASSSAGTYSPLH
>TRBV28|TRBJ2-3|TRBD2
ASSLSFLGREDGDTQY
>TRBV10-3|TRBJ2-5|-
AISAVTGFGETQY
>TRBV6-1|TRBJ1-1|-
ASSPLRGEAF
>TRBV29-1|TRBJ2-3|TRBD2
SVAGREGPTDTQY
>TRBV3-1|TRBJ1-1|-
ASSQERMNTEAF
>TRBV30|TRBJ2-1|-
AWSPSYNEQF
>TRBV19|TRBJ1-5|-
ASNWGSNQPQH
>TRBV7-2|TRBJ1-1|-
ASSLFGHNTEAF
>TRBV27|TRBJ2-3|TRBD2
ASRMGLARVGRDTQY
>TRBV2|TRBJ1-5|-
ASRGDLRGNQPQH
>TRBV24-1|TRBJ1-2|TRBD1
ATSDVGQGYGYT
>TRBV12-5|TRBJ2-1|-
ASGFGIDEQF